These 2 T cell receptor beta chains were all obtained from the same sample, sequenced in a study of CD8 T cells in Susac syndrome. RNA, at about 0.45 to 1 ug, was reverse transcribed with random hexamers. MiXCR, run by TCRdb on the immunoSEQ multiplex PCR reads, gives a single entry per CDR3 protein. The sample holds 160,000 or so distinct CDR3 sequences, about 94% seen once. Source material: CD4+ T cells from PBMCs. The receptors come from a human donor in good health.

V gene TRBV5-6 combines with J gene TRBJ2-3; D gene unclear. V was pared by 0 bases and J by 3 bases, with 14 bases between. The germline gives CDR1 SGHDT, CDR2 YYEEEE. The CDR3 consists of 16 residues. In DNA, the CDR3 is TGTGCCAGCAGCTTGGGAACCCATCGTTCGACAGATACGCAGTATTTT. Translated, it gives CASSLGTHRSTDTQYF.

This CDR3 reads CASSDPFNYGYTF. The CDR3 coding sequence is TGTGCCAGCAGTGACCCTTTTAACTATGGCTACACCTTC. This chain uses TRBV25-1 with TRBJ1-2; D not resolved. This CDR3 has 13 residues. Trimming took off 3 bases at V and 1 base at J, with 6 bases between the two ends. Germline CDR1 reads MGHDK; CDR2 reads SYGVNS.